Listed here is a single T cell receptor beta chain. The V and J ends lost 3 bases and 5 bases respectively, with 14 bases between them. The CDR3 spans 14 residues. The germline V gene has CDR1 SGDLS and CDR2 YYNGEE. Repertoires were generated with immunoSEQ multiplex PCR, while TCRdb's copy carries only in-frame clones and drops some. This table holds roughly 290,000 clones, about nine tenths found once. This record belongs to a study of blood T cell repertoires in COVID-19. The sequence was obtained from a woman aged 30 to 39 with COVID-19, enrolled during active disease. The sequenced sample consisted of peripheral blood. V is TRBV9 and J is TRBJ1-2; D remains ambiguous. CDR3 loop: CASSGRQVQYGYTF. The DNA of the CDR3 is TGTGCCAGCAGCGGACGCCAGGTCCAATATGGCTACACCTTC.